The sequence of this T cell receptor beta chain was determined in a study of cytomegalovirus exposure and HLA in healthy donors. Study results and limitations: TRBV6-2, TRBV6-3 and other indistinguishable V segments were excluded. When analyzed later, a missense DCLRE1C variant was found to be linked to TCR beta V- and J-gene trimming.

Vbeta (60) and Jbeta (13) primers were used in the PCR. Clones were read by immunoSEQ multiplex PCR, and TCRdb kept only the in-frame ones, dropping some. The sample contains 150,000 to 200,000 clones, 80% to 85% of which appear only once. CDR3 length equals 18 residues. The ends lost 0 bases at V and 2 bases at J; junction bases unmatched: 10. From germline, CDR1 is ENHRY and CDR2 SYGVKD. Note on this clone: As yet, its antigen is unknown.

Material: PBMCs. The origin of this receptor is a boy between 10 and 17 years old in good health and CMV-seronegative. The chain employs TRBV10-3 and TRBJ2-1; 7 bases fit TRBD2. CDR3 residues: CAISESTLPGGPYNEQFF. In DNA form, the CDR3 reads TGTGCCATCAGTGAGTCGACTCTTCCGGGGGGACCCTACAATGAGCAGTTCTTC.